This TCR beta chain was retrieved from a study of T cell responses to AZD1222 COVID-19 vaccine. Study at large: Researchers grouped second doses given at about 4 or about 12 weeks into one pool.

Sequencing was performed with immunoSEQ multiplex PCR; in TCRdb, only in-frame clones are kept and a portion is missing. Of around 89,000 clones listed, approximately 84% are singletons. Germline loops: CDR1 LGHDT, CDR2 YNNKEL (reference sequence). This CDR3 is 15 amino acids long. Trimming removed 0 bases from V and 3 bases from J, with 11 bases in between. As concerns this clone: Its matching antigen is unknown.

Broader study findings: No repertoire was sampled before or during the peak T cell response, only after it. Spike regions recognized by vaccine-associated CD4 TCRs spanned the protein, led by 160-218 and 743-854. Spike-specific TCR depth and breadth grew after two AZD1222 doses.

Sequencing used peripheral blood, obtained on day 0 of AZD1222 vaccination. This receptor was taken from an adult in good health. The gene calls are TRBV3-1 (or the pseudogene TRBV3-2) and TRBJ1-2; possible D gene TRBD1, 5 bases. The CDR3 coding sequence is TGTGCCAGCAGCCAAGATCTAGGAGGGGACTATGGCTACACCTTC. It translates to CASSQDLGGDYGYTF.